Shown below are 4 T cell receptor beta chains from a single sample sequenced in a study of PD-1 blockade in mismatch repair-deficient tumors. Data came from immunoSEQ multiplex PCR; TCRdb stores just in-frame clones and leaves some out. The table lists about 110,000 clones, over 65% of them singletons. Sequenced here: peripheral blood, sampled roughly 60 weeks after starting pembrolizumab. These receptors all come from an adult with mismatch repair-deficient cancer.

Only a few counts were recorded for this clone. This chain uses TRBV19 with TRBJ1-1; D perhaps matches TRBD1 (5 bases). Trimming cost V 5 bases and J 0 bases, with 10 bases left between them. CDR3 length: 14 amino acids. Germline V CDR1 and CDR2: LNHDA, SQIVND (reference sequence). CDR3 sequence reads: CASSLATVNTEAFF. CDR3 in DNA: TGTGCCAGTAGTCTCGCGACAGTGAACACTGAAGCTTTCTTT. Using reference TRBV19 and TRBJ1-1 for the parts outside the CDR3, the full variable domain is DGGITQSPKYLFRKEGQNVTLSCEQNLNHDAMYWYRQDPGQGLRLIYYSQIVNDFQKGDIAEGYSVSREKKESFPLTVTSAQKNPTAFYLCASSLATVNTEAFFGQGTRLTVV.

This rearrangement joins TRBV12-5 to TRBJ2-1; a possible D gene is TRBD2 (6 bases). Germline CDR1 is LGHNT and CDR2 is FRNRAP. V lost 0 bases to trimming and J lost 8 bases, with 20 bases between them. This CDR3 region has 17 residues. The CDR3 nucleotides read TGTGCTAGTGGTTTGGTAACTAGCCCCGGGGTTAGCCATGAGCAGTTCTTC. Residues: CASGLVTSPGVSHEQFF.

V is TRBV7-2 and J is TRBJ2-2, with TRBD2 identical over 9 bases. With V trimmed by 6 bases and J by 6 bases, 8 bases remained unmatched. Looked up from germline, CDR1 is SGHTA and CDR2 is FQGNSA. The CDR3 runs to 15 residues. In DNA, the CDR3 is TGTGCCAGCAGTCAAACCGGGACTAGCTCCGGGGAGCTGTTTTTT. Protein product: CASSQTGTSSGELFF. Full variable domain (outside the CDR3, taken from reference TRBV7-2 and TRBJ2-2): GAGVSQSPSNKVTEKGKDVELRCDPISGHTALYWYRQSLGQGLEFLIYFQGNSAPDKSGLPSDRFSAERTGGSVSTLTIQRTQQEDSAVYLCASSQTGTSSGELFFGEGSRLTVL.

A few counts support this clone. The V and J genes are TRBV27 and TRBJ1-3; D is ambiguous. Germline-derived CDR1 and CDR2 are MNHEY and SMNVEV (reference sequence). CDR3 size: 12 residues. V was clipped by 8 bases and J by 4 bases, with 9 bases between them. The CDR3 protein is CASADIGNTIYF. The CDR3 bases are TGTGCCAGCGCCGACATCGGAAACACCATATATTTT.